A selection of T cell receptor beta chains follows, all from one sample in a study of PD-1 blockade in classical Hodgkin lymphoma. Using immunoSEQ multiplex PCR, the repertoire was profiled, and TCRdb retains in-frame clones only, with some absent. The sample shows around 66,000 clones, 85% to 90% of them seen only once. The sample in question was peripheral blood mononuclear cells (PBMCs), obtained at baseline. Receptors originate from a human donor with classical Hodgkin lymphoma. CDR3s include the opening cysteine and the closing phenylalanine or tryptophan. The order of the fields is J gene, V gene, CDR3 length, D gene, clone size, CDR3 DNA, CDR3 protein. D genes are given only for firm matches. Clone size is not always given. Where it is, it says once, few, many or a class for expanded clones.

J gene: TRBJ1-2
V gene: TRBV5-1
CDR3 length: 13
D gene: NA
clone size: NA
CDR3 DNA: TGCGCCAGCAGCTGGGGGGACGGCTATGGCTACACCTTC
CDR3 protein: CASSWGDGYGYTF

J gene: TRBJ1-1
V gene: TRBV7-8
CDR3 length: 13
D gene: NA
clone size: NA
CDR3 DNA: TGTGCCAGCAGCTTGGGGTTTAACACTGAAGCTTTCTTT
CDR3 protein: CASSLGFNTEAFF

J gene: TRBJ1-2
V gene: TRBV7-9
CDR3 length: 14
D gene: NA
clone size: NA
CDR3 DNA: TGTGCCAGCAGCTTAGATTCAGTGTACTATGGCTACACCTTC
CDR3 protein: CASSLDSVYYGYTF

J gene: TRBJ2-2
V gene: TRBV5-1
CDR3 length: 15
D gene: TRBD1
clone size: NA
CDR3 DNA: TGCGCCAGCAGCCCGGGACAGGGGGCCGTCGGGGAGCTGTTTTTT
CDR3 protein: CASSPGQGAVGELFF

J gene: TRBJ1-1
V gene: TRBV30
CDR3 length: 16
D gene: TRBD1
clone size: NA
CDR3 DNA: TGTGCCTGGAGTGTATGGGCAGGGGGATTAGGCACTGAAGCTTTCTTT
CDR3 protein: CAWSVWAGGLGTEAFF

J gene: TRBJ1-5
V gene: TRBV7-9
CDR3 length: 14
D gene: NA
clone size: NA
CDR3 DNA: TGTGCCAGCAGCTTAGGGGGCGCCGATCAGCCCCAGCATTTT
CDR3 protein: CASSLGGADQPQHF

J gene: TRBJ1-2
V gene: TRBV27
CDR3 length: 13
D gene: NA
clone size: NA
CDR3 DNA: TGTGCCAGCAGTTTTACGGTCTTAGATGGCTACACCTTC
CDR3 protein: CASSFTVLDGYTF

J gene: TRBJ2-7
V gene: TRBV6-5
CDR3 length: 14
D gene: TRBD1
clone size: NA
CDR3 DNA: TGTGCCAGCAGCCGGGACAGAGCTTATTACGAGCAGTACTTC
CDR3 protein: CASSRDRAYYEQYF

J gene: TRBJ2-3
V gene: TRBV4-1
CDR3 length: 15
D gene: NA
clone size: NA
CDR3 DNA: TGCGCCAGCAGCCAGGGTTCACAAAGCACAGATACGCAGTATTTT
CDR3 protein: CASSQGSQSTDTQYF

J gene: TRBJ2-1
V gene: TRBV27
CDR3 length: 13
D gene: NA
clone size: NA
CDR3 DNA: TGTGCCATCGGACACGACCCCTGGAATGAGCAGTTCTTC
CDR3 protein: CAIGHDPWNEQFF

J gene: TRBJ2-7
V gene: TRBV11-2
CDR3 length: 13
D gene: NA
clone size: NA
CDR3 DNA: TGTGCCAGCAGCTTGGGGACGGGAGCCGAGCAGTACTTC
CDR3 protein: CASSLGTGAEQYF

J gene: TRBJ2-7
V gene: TRBV7-2
CDR3 length: 14
D gene: NA
clone size: once
CDR3 DNA: TGTGCCAGCAGCTTAGCGCTGGAGGGCTACGAGCAGTACTTC
CDR3 protein: CASSLALEGYEQYF

J gene: TRBJ2-3
V gene: TRBV30
CDR3 length: 15
D gene: NA
clone size: NA
CDR3 DNA: TGTGCCTGGAGATCATTCGGCTCCTACACAGATACGCAGTATTTT
CDR3 protein: CAWRSFGSYTDTQYF

J gene: TRBJ1-2
V gene: TRBV15
CDR3 length: 15
D gene: NA
clone size: NA
CDR3 DNA: TGTGCCACCAGCAGAGATATCCACAGATACTATGGCTACACCTTC
CDR3 protein: CATSRDIHRYYGYTF

J gene: TRBJ2-3
V gene: TRBV27
CDR3 length: 14
D gene: NA
clone size: NA
CDR3 DNA: TGTGCCAGCAGCAATCACGCTAGCACAGATACGCAGTATTTT
CDR3 protein: CASSNHASTDTQYF

J gene: TRBJ2-5
V gene: TRBV2
CDR3 length: 12
D gene: NA
clone size: once
CDR3 DNA: TGTGCCAGCAATGAGGGTTGGGAGACCCAGTACTTC
CDR3 protein: CASNEGWETQYF

J gene: TRBJ1-2
V gene: TRBV7-2
CDR3 length: 15
D gene: TRBD1
clone size: NA
CDR3 DNA: TGTGCCAGCAGACGAGAGGGGGCTAGTAACTATGGCTACACCTTC
CDR3 protein: CASRREGASNYGYTF

J gene: TRBJ2-7
V gene: TRBV2
CDR3 length: 15
D gene: TRBD1
clone size: NA
CDR3 DNA: TGTGCCAGCAGTCCACAGGGGGCTCCCTCCTACGAGCAGTACTTC
CDR3 protein: CASSPQGAPSYEQYF

J gene: TRBJ1-3
V gene: TRBV27
CDR3 length: 16
D gene: NA
clone size: NA
CDR3 DNA: TGTGCCAGCACTTCCTTCAGGGGTCCGCATGGAAACACCATATATTTT
CDR3 protein: CASTSFRGPHGNTIYF

J gene: TRBJ1-1
V gene: TRBV4-1
CDR3 length: 13
D gene: NA
clone size: NA
CDR3 DNA: TGCGCCAGCAGCCAAGTGGGTGGCACTGAAGCTTTCTTT
CDR3 protein: CASSQVGGTEAFF

J gene: TRBJ2-1
V gene: TRBV18
CDR3 length: 16
D gene: TRBD2
clone size: NA
CDR3 DNA: TGTGCCAGCTCCAGGCCCGAGACTAGCGGGGCCAATGAGCAGTTCTTC
CDR3 protein: CASSRPETSGANEQFF

J gene: TRBJ1-4
V gene: TRBV18
CDR3 length: 13
D gene: NA
clone size: NA
CDR3 DNA: TGTGCCAGCTCACCATCAGGGAATGAAAAACTGTTTTTT
CDR3 protein: CASSPSGNEKLFF

J gene: TRBJ1-1
V gene: TRBV19
CDR3 length: 14
D gene: NA
clone size: NA
CDR3 DNA: TGTGCCAGTAGTGTTTCTATAGTGCCTGGCGGAGCTTTCTTT
CDR3 protein: CASSVSIVPGGAFF

J gene: TRBJ2-2
V gene: TRBV5-1
CDR3 length: 20
D gene: NA
clone size: NA
CDR3 DNA: TGCGCCAGCAGTCCCCTCGCACCCCCGGGCTCATATGCGATCGCCGGGGAGCTGTTTTTT
CDR3 protein: CASSPLAPPGSYAIAGELFF

J gene: TRBJ2-1
V gene: TRBV6-6
CDR3 length: 12
D gene: NA
clone size: NA
CDR3 DNA: TGTGCCAGCAGTTACTCGTGGGATGAGCAGTTCTTC
CDR3 protein: CASSYSWDEQFF

J gene: TRBJ1-6
V gene: TRBV25-1
CDR3 length: 13
D gene: TRBD1
clone size: few
CDR3 DNA: TGTGCCGGGGACAGAGGAATTAATTCACCCCTCCACTTT
CDR3 protein: CAGDRGINSPLHF